A selection of T cell receptor beta chains follows, all from one sample in a study of technical replicates of blood from four donors. Using immunoSEQ multiplex PCR, the repertoire was profiled, and TCRdb retains in-frame clones only, with some absent. The repertoire holds tens of thousands of clones, with roughly 93% as singletons. The sample comprised T cells isolated from PBMCs. The receptors stem from a human donor in good health. Each CDR3 is given with its conserved first and last residue. D genes are given only for firm matches. Clone size is shown for a subset of rows, as once, few, many or a class of expanded clone.

TRBJ1-6,TRBV4-1,-,-,CASSQDAGTRKDNSPLHF,TGCGCCAGCAGCCAAGATGCAGGCACCCGAAAAGATAATTCACCCCTCCACTTT
TRBJ1-2,TRBV6-5,-,-,CASSYSIKDSNYGYTF,TGTGCCAGCAGTTACTCGATAAAGGACAGCAACTATGGCTACACCTTC
TRBJ1-3,TRBV9,-,once,CASSVGTTNSGNTIYF,TGTGCCAGCAGCGTAGGGACAACAAACTCTGGAAACACCATATATTTT
TRBJ2-7,TRBV11-3,-,once,CASSLDRDAYEQYF,TGTGCCAGCAGCTTAGATCGGGATGCCTACGAGCAGTACTTC
TRBJ2-1,TRBV29-1,TRBD1,-,CSVEERQGWVAEQFF,TGCAGCGTTGAAGAGAGACAGGGGTGGGTTGCTGAGCAGTTCTTC
TRBJ2-7,TRBV29-1,-,-,CSVQTGTTTYEQYF,TGCAGCGTGCAGACAGGCACAACCACCTACGAGCAGTACTTC
TRBJ1-2,TRBV7-2,-,-,CASSRSGGYGYTF,TGTGCCAGCAGCCGCTCCGGAGGGTATGGCTACACCTTC
TRBJ2-7,TRBV7-6,-,-,CASSFTSRGEQYF,TGTGCCAGCAGCTTCACTAGCCGGGGCGAGCAGTACTTC
TRBJ1-2,TRBV4-2,-,-,CASSQRGYKGNYGYTF,TGTGCCAGCAGCCAACGGGGGTATAAGGGGAACTATGGCTACACCTTC
TRBJ2-4,TRBV19,TRBD2,-,CASSPERGFVRKNIQYF,TGTGCCAGTAGCCCCGAGCGGGGGTTTGTCCGAAAAAACATTCAGTACTTC
TRBJ2-5,TRBV11-2,TRBD2,-,CASSQPPGLAGGETQYF,TGTGCCAGCAGCCAACCCCCGGGACTAGCGGGGGGCGAGACCCAGTACTTC
TRBJ2-2,TRBV25-1,-,-,CASSPSYLGRAAGELFF,TGTGCCAGCAGCCCATCATACCTCGGCAGGGCGGCCGGGGAGCTGTTTTTT
TRBJ1-3,TRBV7-9,-,-,CASSLAGTLGNTIYF,TGTGCCAGCAGCTTAGCCGGGACACTCGGAAACACCATATATTTT
TRBJ1-3,TRBV18,-,few,CASSPKAGDSGNTIYF,TGTGCCAGCTCACCAAAAGCAGGGGACTCTGGAAACACCATATATTTT
TRBJ1-2,TRBV9,-,-,CASSVGQNYGYTF,TGTGCCAGCAGCGTAGGACAGAACTATGGCTACACCTTC
TRBJ1-1,TRBV27,-,-,CASSRADLNTEAFF,TGTGCCAGCAGTCGTGCAGACTTGAACACTGAAGCTTTCTTT
TRBJ1-2,TRBV7-3,-,-,CASSLTSGVEYGYTF,TGTGCCAGCAGCTTAACGTCAGGGGTAGAGTATGGCTACACCTTC
TRBJ2-7,TRBV2,TRBD2,-,CASSGLAGAYEQYF,TGTGCCAGCAGCGGACTAGCGGGAGCCTACGAGCAGTACTTC
TRBJ1-6,TRBV14,-,-,CASSLSGYNSPLHF,TGTGCCAGCAGCCTATCGGGCTATAATTCACCCCTCCACTTT
TRBJ1-2,TRBV7-3,TRBD1,-,CASSERDRDVGGYTF,TGTGCCAGCAGTGAGCGGGACAGGGACGTTGGAGGCTACACCTTC
TRBJ1-3,TRBV29-1,-,once,CSVEPHNSGNTIYF,TGCAGCGTCGAACCCCACAACTCTGGAAACACCATATATTTT
TRBJ2-5,TRBV5-4,-,once,CASSLELEEETQYF,TGTGCCAGCAGCTTGGAACTAGAAGAAGAGACCCAGTACTTC